This T cell receptor (beta chain) was documented in a study of CD8 T cells in ankylosing spondylitis. This clonotype was counted ten times or more. Trimming removed 5 bases at V and 3 bases at J, with 11 bases between. The CDR3 is 13 residues long. In germline, CDR1 is MNHEY, CDR2 SMNVEV (reference sequence). 5'-RACE, quantitative and with molecular barcodes, yielded the TCR beta libraries. TCRdb passed the 5' RACE reads through MiXCR, listing each CDR3 protein once. The sample has more than 35,000 distinct CDR3 sequences, 5.5% to 7.5% seen once. This clonotype originated in a male donor with ankylosing spondylitis or in good health (not recorded which). V gene TRBV27 combines with J gene TRBJ2-7; D unresolved. Sequenced: blood, either unsorted or a sorted T cell fraction (not recorded which). The CDR3 nucleotides are TGTGCCAGCAGTCCGATGGTCTACTACGAGCAGTACTTC. It translates to CASSPMVYYEQYF.